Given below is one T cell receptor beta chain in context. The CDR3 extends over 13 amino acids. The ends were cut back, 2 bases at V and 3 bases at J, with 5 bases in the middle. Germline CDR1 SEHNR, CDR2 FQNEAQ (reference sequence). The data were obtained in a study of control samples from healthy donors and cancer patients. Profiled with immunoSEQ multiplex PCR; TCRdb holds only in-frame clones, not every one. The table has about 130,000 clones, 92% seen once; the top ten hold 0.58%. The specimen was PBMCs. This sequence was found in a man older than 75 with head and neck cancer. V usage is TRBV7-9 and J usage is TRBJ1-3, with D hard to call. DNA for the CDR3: TGTGCCAGCAGCTTAATTTATGGAAACACCATATATTTT. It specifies CASSLIYGNTIYF.